This TCR beta chain was obtained from a study of shared clonotypes between healthy human individuals. As concerns this clone: Its antigen is not identified.

General study points: Generally, naive subsets (rather than memory subsets) showed larger estimated richness.

Germline V gene sequence: CDR1 MDHEN, CDR2 SYDVKM. The V end lost 4 bases, the J end lost 1 base, and 13 bases lay between the germline ends. This CDR3 spans 15 amino acids. Across several immunoSEQ plates, the genomic DNA of each subset was split evenly. It was about 180 ng DNA, tens of thousands of T cell genomes, that sorted-subset replicate PCRs used. The assay was immunoSEQ multiplex PCR, and TCRdb's table has in-frame clones only and misses some. The sample holds 2.3 million or so clones; approximately 93% are singletons and the top ten take 0.39%. The chain couples TRBV28 to TRBJ2-5; D not resolved. Sequenced: naive CD4+ T cells from PBMCs. Subset noted: CD45RA+ positively selected. This clonotype was sampled from a young man in good health. Some clones in this sample may be carry-over from other donors' samples. The CDR3 nucleotides are TGTGCCAGCAGTTCCCCGGGTAGGGTCCAAGAGACCCAGTACTTC. Its protein is CASSSPGRVQETQYF.